Below, 23 T cell receptor beta chains from the same sample are listed, as sequenced in a study of glioma-infiltrating T cells after dendritic cell vaccination. The time point was: after dendritic cell vaccination, including at tumor progression/relapse. Assay used: immunoSEQ multiplex PCR; TCRdb lists only in-frame clones, some missing. The sample comprises approximately 50,000 clones, 89% of which are singletons, and approximately 5.3% rests with the top ten. The sample was blood, taken after dendritic cell vaccination. These receptors were collected from a human donor with glioblastoma.

The DNA of the CDR3 is TGTGCCTGGAGTCCCGGAGCCGGGGCAGGGGGCTTAGGCTACACCTTC. This gives the protein CAWSPGAGAGGLGYTF. This chain connects TRBV30 to TRBJ1-2; 8 positions match TRBD1. The V and J ends lost 2 bases and 8 bases, in that order; junction bases with no gene match: 16. Germline lookup yields CDR1 GTSNPN and CDR2 SVGIG (reference sequence). The CDR3 length is 16 residues. Variable domain in full (rest from reference TRBV30 and TRBJ1-2): SQTIHQWPATLVQPVGSPLSLECTVEGTSNPNLYWYRQAAGRGLQLLFYSVGIGQISSEVPQNLSASRPQDRQFILSSKKLLLSDSGFYLCAWSPGAGAGGLGYTFGSGTRLTVV.

In this sample, this clone turned up once. The rearrangement joins TRBV5-4 to TRBJ1-2; 7 positions agree with TRBD1. V lost 6 bases and J lost 13; bases outside the gene matches: 18. This CDR3 region has 14 residues. Germline lookup yields CDR1 SGHNT and CDR2 YYREEE (reference sequence). CDR3 in amino acids: CASTTSTGPGQGTF. The CDR3, as DNA: TGTGCCAGCACCACATCGACAGGGCCGGGCCAGGGCACCTTC.

The rearrangement joins TRBV11-1 to TRBJ2-5; D perhaps matches TRBD2 (5 bases). Germline CDR1 SGHAT, CDR2 FQDESV (reference sequence). This CDR3 is built from 13 residues. Trimming pared 3 bases from V and 2 bases from J, leaving 7 bases between. As DNA, the CDR3 is TGTGCCAGCAGCTTGTGGGAGCAAGAGACCCAGTACTTC. Amino acid sequence: CASSLWEQETQYF.

The chain is built from TRBV18 and TRBJ1-2; D call uncertain. CDR1 and CDR2 (germline): KGHSH, LQKENI. V was trimmed by 3 bases and J by 4 bases, leaving 15 bases between them. This CDR3 comprises 15 residues. The CDR3 reads CASSPYDNPLYGYTF. As DNA, the CDR3 is TGTGCCAGCTCACCCTACGACAACCCCCTCTATGGCTACACCTTC.

The genes are TRBV9 and TRBJ2-5, with 7 bases aligning to TRBD2. After removal of 0 bases from V and 4 bases from J, the junction contained 12 bases not matched to a gene. The CDR3 is made up of 17 amino acids. Germline lookup yields CDR1 SGDLS and CDR2 YYNGEE. CDR3 protein: CASSVAAAASGVETQYF. CDR3 DNA: TGTGCCAGCAGCGTAGCTGCCGCCGCTAGCGGAGTAGAGACCCAGTACTTC.

The V gene is TRBV16, the J gene TRBJ1-2; D uncertain. Trimming shortened V by 4 bases and J by 1 base, and 13 bases separated the two germline ends. Germline V gives CDR1 KGHSY, CDR2 FQNENV. This CDR3 has 15 amino acids. The CDR3 bases are TGTGCCAGCAGCCCCGAGGCCGCAGTTAACTATGGCTACACCTTC. It encodes CASSPEAAVNYGYTF.

The V gene is TRBV29-1, the J gene TRBJ1-1; D remains unclear. The CDR3 consists of 12 residues. V lost 7 bases and J 1 base, leaving 10 bases between the germline ends. Per the germline V gene, CDR1 is SQVTM and CDR2 is ANQGSEA. The CDR3 protein is CSASPRNTEAFF. CDR3 in DNA: TGCAGCGCCTCCCCCAGGAACACTGAAGCTTTCTTT.

The V call is TRBV29-1, the J call TRBJ2-7; 9 nucleotides align to TRBD1. Trimming removed 6 bases from V and 5 bases from J; junction bases left unmatched: 14. The V gene's germline CDR1 is SQVTM and CDR2 ANQGSEA. There are 15 residues in the CDR3. Here the CDR3 reads CSVGGGTGIRDEQYF. CDR3 nucleotides: TGCAGCGTCGGCGGCGGGACAGGGATTAGGGACGAGCAGTACTTC.

The chain recombines TRBV10-3 with TRBJ2-1; 16 bases fit TRBD2. Germline values: CDR1 ENHRY, CDR2 SYGVKD. With V trimmed by 5 bases and J by 8 bases, 15 bases remained unmatched. The CDR3 is 19 residues long. The CDR3 is CAISSAGTSGRAGEYEQFF. The DNA for the CDR3 is TGTGCCATCAGTAGCGCCGGGACTAGCGGGAGGGCCGGGGAGTATGAGCAGTTCTTC.

The V and J genes are TRBV11-1 and TRBJ2-3, with TRBD1 matching over 7 bases. Germline V CDR1 and CDR2: SGHAT, FQDESV (reference sequence). This CDR3 is 15 amino acids long. The V and J ends lost 5 bases and 2 bases, in that order; junction bases with no gene match: 7. The CDR3 region has the DNA TGTGCCAGCAGCCCAGCGACAGGGATCACAGATACGCAGTATTTT. This sequence encodes CASSPATGITDTQYF.

The genes are TRBV6-5 and TRBJ2-7; possibly TRBD1 for D (5 bases). CDR3 length: 13 amino acids. V dropped 2 bases and J dropped 2 bases, with 7 bases sitting between them. Germline values: CDR1 MNHEY, CDR2 SVGAGI. This CDR3 is CASSYGATYEQYF. The CDR3 nucleotides read TGTGCCAGCAGTTACGGGGCCACCTACGAGCAGTACTTC.

This sequence joins TRBV19 and TRBJ1-2, with a tentative D call TRBD1 (6 bases). This CDR3 is 15 amino acids long. Germline V CDR1 and CDR2: LNHDA, SQIVND (reference sequence). V was shortened by 6 bases and J by 5 bases, with 19 bases between the two germline ends. The CDR3 nucleotides are TGTGCCAGTAGCCTGCGGTGGGACACAGAGTATGGCTACACCTTC. The encoded protein is CASSLRWDTEYGYTF.

The chain carries TRBV5-1 and TRBJ2-7; 9 bases line up with TRBD2. Trimming at V came to 4 bases and at J to 4 bases, leaving 3 bases not matched to a gene. Germline V gene sequence: CDR1 SGHRS, CDR2 YFSETQ. CDR3 size: 13 residues. The CDR3 region has the DNA TGCGCCAGCAGCACTAGCGGGTTTTACGAGCAGTACTTC. Protein product: CASSTSGFYEQYF.

The gene calls are TRBV7-8 and TRBJ2-7; D not certain. The CDR3 spans 16 residues. Per germline, CDR1 SGHVS and CDR2 FQNEAQ. Trimming took off 1 base at V and 5 bases at J, with 18 bases between the two ends. CDR3 nucleotide sequence: TGTGCCAGCAGCTTAGTTGCCGCCGGCGAGGTGAACGAGCAGTACTTC. Translating gives CASSLVAAGEVNEQYF.

The chain carries TRBV5-4 and TRBJ2-5; 12 positions agree with TRBD2. The CDR3 is made up of 17 amino acids. Per germline, CDR1 SGHNT and CDR2 YYREEE (reference sequence). Trimming at V came to 0 bases and at J to 4 bases, leaving 7 bases not matched to a gene. The CDR3 bases are TGTGCCAGCAGCTTGGGCCAGGGGGGACTAGCGGGAGAGACCCAGTACTTC. Encoded protein: CASSLGQGGLAGETQYF.

The gene calls are TRBV5-5 and TRBJ1-4; possibly TRBD1 for D (6 bases). The CDR3 has 14 residues. The V gene lost 3 bases and the J gene lost 6 bases, with 12 bases spanning the gap. Germline V lookup: CDR1 SGHKS, CDR2 YYEKEE (reference sequence). This chain's CDR3 is CASSSKGVYEKLFF. For the CDR3, the DNA is TGTGCCAGCAGCTCAAAGGGGGTCTATGAAAAACTGTTTTTT.

This clone has only one observation. The genes are TRBV7-9 and TRBJ2-1; TRBD1 matches 10 bases. CDR1 and CDR2 (germline): SEHNR, FQNEAQ (reference sequence). J lost 8 bases, V lost 3 bases, and 7 bases had no gene match. This CDR3 comprises 15 residues. CDR3 in amino acids: CASSFRGQGIDEQFF. For the CDR3, the DNA is TGTGCCAGCAGCTTTAGGGGACAGGGGATCGATGAGCAGTTCTTC.

V and J are TRBV9 and TRBJ2-2; TRBD1 agrees at 7 bases. The J segment lost 5 bases and the V segment lost 0 bases, leaving 10 bases of the junction unmatched. This CDR3 contains 17 residues. CDR1 and CDR2 from the germline V gene are SGDLS and YYNGEE. CDR3 amino acids: CASSVGPGQSFTGELFF. CDR3 nucleotide sequence: TGTGCCAGCAGCGTAGGCCCGGGACAGAGCTTTACCGGGGAGCTGTTTTTT.

This clone has more than one count but fewer than ten. V and J are TRBV10-3 and TRBJ1-1; D uncertain. CDR1 is ENHRY, CDR2 SYGVKD, per germline. The CDR3 contains 13 residues. V gave up 0 bases and J gave up 5 bases, with 7 bases separating them. The CDR3 DNA reads TGTGCCATCAGTGAGTCTGGCGGGACTGAAGCTTTCTTT. Translating gives CAISESGGTEAFF.

This clone is labeled as medium-sized (0.01 to 0.1%). The V and J genes are TRBV7-3 and TRBJ2-1, with D hard to call. V was clipped by 5 bases and J by 9 bases, with 23 bases between them. The CDR3 consists of 16 residues. Looked up from germline, CDR1 is SGHTA and CDR2 is FQGTGA. CDR3 in DNA: TGTGCCAGCAGCGCCACCATTACTAAATATAGTGGTGAGCAGTTCTTC. This codes for CASSATITKYSGEQFF.

As DNA, the CDR3 is TGTGCCAGCAATGTACAGGGATCCTATCAGCCCCAGCATTTT. It translates to CASNVQGSYQPQHF. J is TRBJ1-5 and V is TRBV28; TRBD1 is a possible D gene (6 bases). The germline V gene has CDR1 MDHEN and CDR2 SYDVKM. Trimming took 7 bases from V and 5 from J, leaving 15 bases between them. This CDR3 spans 14 amino acids.

V is TRBV18 and J is TRBJ2-1, with TRBD2 matching 7 bases. The CDR3 is 13 amino acids. CDR1 is KGHSH and CDR2 is LQKENI in the germline V gene. V was pared by 6 bases and J by 9 bases, with 8 bases of the junction left unmatched. CDR3 sequence (DNA): TGTGCCAGCTCCCTTGGGAGGGCTAGTGAGCAGTTCTTC. Translated, it gives CASSLGRASEQFF.

The chain recombines TRBV6-5 with TRBJ2-5; D is undetermined. There are 14 residues in the CDR3. Trimming left V 5 bases short and J 5 bases short, with 15 bases between. Germline loops: CDR1 MNHEY, CDR2 SVGAGI. The CDR3 spells CASSPTELRETQYF. The CDR3, as DNA: TGTGCCAGCAGTCCGACCGAACTCAGGGAGACCCAGTACTTC.